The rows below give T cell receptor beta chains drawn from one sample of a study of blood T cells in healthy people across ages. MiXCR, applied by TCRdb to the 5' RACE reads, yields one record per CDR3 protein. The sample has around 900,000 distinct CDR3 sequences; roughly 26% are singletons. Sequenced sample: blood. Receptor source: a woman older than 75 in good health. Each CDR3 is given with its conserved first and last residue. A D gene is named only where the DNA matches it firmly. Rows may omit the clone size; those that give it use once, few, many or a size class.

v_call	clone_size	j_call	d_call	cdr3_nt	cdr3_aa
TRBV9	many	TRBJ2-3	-	TGTGCCAGCAGCGTTGAGTTCAATCCTCTACACACAGATACGCAGTATTTT	CASSVEFNPLHTDTQYF
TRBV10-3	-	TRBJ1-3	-	TGTGCCATCAGCGAAGGGCGGCACTCCGGAAACACCATATATTTT	CAISEGRHSGNTIYF
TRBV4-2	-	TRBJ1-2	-	TGTGCCAGCAGCCAAGAAGCTTTTTCTGGCTACACCTTC	CASSQEAFSGYTF
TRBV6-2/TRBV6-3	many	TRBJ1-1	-	TGTGCCAGCAGTTACGGCACTGAAGCTTTCTTT	CASSYGTEAFF
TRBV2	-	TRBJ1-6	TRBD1	TGTGCCAGCAGTAACTCTAGACAGGGGAGTAATTCACCCCTCCACTTT	CASSNSRQGSNSPLHF
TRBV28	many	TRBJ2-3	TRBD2	TGTGCCAGCAGTTTAGCATCTAGCGGGTCAGATACGCAGTATTTT	CASSLASSGSDTQYF
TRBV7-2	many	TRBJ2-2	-	TGTGCCAGCAGCACAAGCCCCCTTACCGGGGAGCTGTTTTTT	CASSTSPLTGELFF
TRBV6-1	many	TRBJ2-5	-	TGTGCCAGCAGTGACCGGGGGTACGGAGAGACCCAGTACTTC	CASSDRGYGETQYF
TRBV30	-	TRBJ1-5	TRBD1	TGTGCCTGGGGGGGACAGTCACTTAGCAATCAGCCCCAGCATTTT	CAWGGQSLSNQPQHF
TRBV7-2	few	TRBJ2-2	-	TGTGCCAGCAGCTGGGTCCCTCAAGCCGGGGAGCTGTTTTTT	CASSWVPQAGELFF
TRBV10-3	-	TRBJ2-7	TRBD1	TGTGCCATCAGTGAGTTCGGGACAGGTAAAAGGCCCTACGAGCAGTACTTC	CAISEFGTGKRPYEQYF
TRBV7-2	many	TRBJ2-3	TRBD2	TGTGCCAGCAGTCCGGGGGGGCGGGCCTCCACAGATACGCAGTATTTT	CASSPGGRASTDTQYF
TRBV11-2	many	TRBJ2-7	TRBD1	TGTGCCAGCAGCTTAGTGACAGGGGGCAGGAACGAGCAGTACTTC	CASSLVTGGRNEQYF
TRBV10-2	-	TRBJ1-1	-	TGCGCCAGCAGCTTCTCGGAAGGGGGAGCTTTCTTT	CASSFSEGGAFF
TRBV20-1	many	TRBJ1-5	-	TGCAGTGCTAGGAGCGTTATAATTGGCAATCAGCCCCAGCATTTT	CSARSVIIGNQPQHF
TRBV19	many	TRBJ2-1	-	TGTGCCAGTAGTATAGACTCAGCCTACAATGAGCAGTTCTTC	CASSIDSAYNEQFF
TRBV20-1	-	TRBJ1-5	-	TGCAGTGCTAGAGGGCTTGAGAATCAGCCCCAGCATTTT	CSARGLENQPQHF
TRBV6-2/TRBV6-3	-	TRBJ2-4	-	TGTGCCAGCACCGAGGTGGGGCACGGGGACATTCAGTACTTC	CASTEVGHGDIQYF
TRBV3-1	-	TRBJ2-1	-	TGTGCCAGCAGCCAGACAGTACGCCGGTTCAATGAGCAGTTCTTC	CASSQTVRRFNEQFF
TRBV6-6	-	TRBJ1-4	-	TGTGCCAGCAGTTACGGGTCGGGAACTAATGAAGAACTGTTTTTT	CASSYGSGTNEELFF
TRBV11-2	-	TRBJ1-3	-	TGTGCCAGCAGCTTCCGCAGGGAGAACACCATATATTTT	CASSFRRENTIYF
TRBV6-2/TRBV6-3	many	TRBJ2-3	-	TGTGCCAGCAGTGGAGGGCGGACGCAGTATTTT	CASSGGRTQYF
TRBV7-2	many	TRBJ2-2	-	TGTGCCAGCAGCTTAGTCAGGAACACCGGGGAGCTGTTTTTT	CASSLVRNTGELFF
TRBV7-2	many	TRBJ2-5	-	TGTGCCAGCAGTTTCGGGGGAAAAGAGACCCAGTACTTC	CASSFGGKETQYF
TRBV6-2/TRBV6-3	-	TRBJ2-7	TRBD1	TGTGCCAGCAGTGACCGACAGGGATCCTACGAGCAGTACTTC	CASSDRQGSYEQYF
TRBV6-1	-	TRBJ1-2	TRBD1	TGTGCCAGCAGTGGGGACAGGGCCTATGGCTACACCTTC	CASSGDRAYGYTF
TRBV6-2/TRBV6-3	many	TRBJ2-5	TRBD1	TGTGCCAGCAGTCGAGGACAGGGTGTTTTGGAGACCCAGTACTTC	CASSRGQGVLETQYF
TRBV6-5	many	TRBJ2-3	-	TGTGCCAGCAGCCCCTGGGGGTCGGCTAGCACAGATACGCAGTATTTT	CASSPWGSASTDTQYF
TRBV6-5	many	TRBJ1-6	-	TGTGCCAGCAGCTCCGGGCCTGATAATTCACCCCTCCACTTT	CASSSGPDNSPLHF
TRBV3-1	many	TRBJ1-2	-	TGTGCCAGCAGCCTCGGACGAGGGACCTCTGGCTACACCTTC	CASSLGRGTSGYTF
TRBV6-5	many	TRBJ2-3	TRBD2	TGTGCCAGCAGTTACTGGCGGGGGGATACGCAGTATTTT	CASSYWRGDTQYF
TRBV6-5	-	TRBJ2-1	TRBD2	TGTGCCAGCAGTTTCCTAGGGACTAGCGGGGGGATCCCCTACAATGAGCAGTTCTTC	CASSFLGTSGGIPYNEQFF
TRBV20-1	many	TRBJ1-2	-	TGCAGTGCTAGCCCTTCCACAGGGATCTATGGCTACACCTTC	CSASPSTGIYGYTF
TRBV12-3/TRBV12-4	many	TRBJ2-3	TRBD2	TGTGCCAGCAGCTCGGGAGGGGGGCACACAGATACGCAGTATTTT	CASSSGGGHTDTQYF
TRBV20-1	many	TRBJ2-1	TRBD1	TGCAGTGCCGGACAGGGGAGCTCCTACAATGAGCAGTTCTTC	CSAGQGSSYNEQFF
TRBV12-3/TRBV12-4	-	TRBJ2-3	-	TGTGCCAGCAGTTTACCTGGCCCCGCAGATGCGCAGTATTTT	CASSLPGPADAQYF
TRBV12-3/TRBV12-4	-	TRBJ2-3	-	TGTGCCAGCGGAGGACACGATAGAGCAGATACGCAGTATTTT	CASGGHDRADTQYF
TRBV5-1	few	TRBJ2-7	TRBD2	TGCGCCAGCAGCCCCGGGACTAGCGGATTTTCCTACGAGCAGTACTTC	CASSPGTSGFSYEQYF
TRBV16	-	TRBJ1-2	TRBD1	TGTGCCAGCAGCCGACCAATGGACAGGGGGTCTGGCGGCTACACCTTC	CASSRPMDRGSGGYTF
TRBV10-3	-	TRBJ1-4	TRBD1	TGTGCCATCAGACCCACCGGGACAGGGGGTGAAAAACTGTTTTTT	CAIRPTGTGGEKLFF
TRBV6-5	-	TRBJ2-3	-	TGTGCCAGCCGATTCGGCGGTAGCACAGATACGCAGTATTTT	CASRFGGSTDTQYF
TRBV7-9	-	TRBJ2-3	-	TGTGCCAGCAGCTTAGATCGGGAAACGCGCACAGATACGCAGTATTTT	CASSLDRETRTDTQYF
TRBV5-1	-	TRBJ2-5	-	TGCGCCAGCACCCACGACAGGCAAGAGACCCAGTACTTC	CASTHDRQETQYF
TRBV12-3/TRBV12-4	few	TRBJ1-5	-	TGTGCCAGCACCCGTCGGGGGAGCAATCAGCCCCAGCATTTT	CASTRRGSNQPQHF
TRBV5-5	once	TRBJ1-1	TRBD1	TGTGCCAGCAGCTGGACAGGGGGCCATGAAGCTTTCTTT	CASSWTGGHEAFF
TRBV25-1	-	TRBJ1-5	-	TGTGCCAGCAGTGAAGGTTGGTTTCAGCCCCAGCATTTT	CASSEGWFQPQHF